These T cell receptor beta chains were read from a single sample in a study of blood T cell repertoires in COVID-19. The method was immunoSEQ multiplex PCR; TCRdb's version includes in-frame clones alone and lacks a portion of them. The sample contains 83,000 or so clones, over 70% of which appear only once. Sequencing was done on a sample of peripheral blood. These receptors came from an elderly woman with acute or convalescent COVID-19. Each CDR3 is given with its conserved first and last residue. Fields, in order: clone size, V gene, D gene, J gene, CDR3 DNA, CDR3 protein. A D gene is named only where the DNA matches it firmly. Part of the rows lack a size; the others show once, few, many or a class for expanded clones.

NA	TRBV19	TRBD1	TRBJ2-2	TGTGCCAGTAGTATCCGGGACAGGGGGAACACCGGGGAGCTGTTTTTT	CASSIRDRGNTGELFF
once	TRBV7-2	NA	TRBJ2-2	TGTGCCAGCAGTTCCCCGAATAGCCCCGGGGAGCTGTTTTTT	CASSSPNSPGELFF
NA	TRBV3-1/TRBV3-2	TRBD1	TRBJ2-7	TGTGCCAGCAGCCAAAAAGGGACAGGGGGCTACGAGCAGTACTTC	CASSQKGTGGYEQYF
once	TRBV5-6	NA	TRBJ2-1	TGTGCCAGCAGCTTGGGGATCGACACTTACTACAATGAGCAGTTCTTC	CASSLGIDTYYNEQFF
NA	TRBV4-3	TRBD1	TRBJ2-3	TGCGCCAGCAGCCAAAGCCTACAGGGGTATGAGGCAGATACGCAGTATTTT	CASSQSLQGYEADTQYF
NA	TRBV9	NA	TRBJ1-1	TGTGCCAGCAGCGGCGGACAGCCTTGGAACACTGAAGCTTTCTTT	CASSGGQPWNTEAFF
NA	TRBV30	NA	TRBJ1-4	TGTGCCTGGAGTGTCTCAGACGCCGACAGGCCATTTTTT	CAWSVSDADRPFF
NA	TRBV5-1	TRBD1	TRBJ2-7	TGCGCCAGCAGCGTAGTAGGTACCGGGACAGGGGCTGACGAGCAGTACTTC	CASSVVGTGTGADEQYF
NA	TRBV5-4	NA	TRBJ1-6	TGTGCCAGCAGCCGGAGCTCCTATAATTCACCCCTCCACTTT	CASSRSSYNSPLHF
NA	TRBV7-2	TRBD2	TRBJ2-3	TGTGCCAGCAGGAGGCAATCTAGCGGGATGACGGATACGCAGTATTTT	CASRRQSSGMTDTQYF